This TCR beta chain emerged from a study of long-term antiretroviral therapy in people with HIV. Study in general: The 2015 recommendation for immediate ART came about a decade after the earliest samples. Notes on the study in general: When set beside controls, HIV repertoires had CDR3 length ranges that were narrower. Relative to transplant donor controls, diversity remained lower despite increasing after ART.

Ahead of DNA extraction, samples held about 0.95-11 million cryopreserved PBMC each. The assay used was immunoSEQ (version v3.0), run at survey level. Some clones are missing from TCRdb's copy, which holds only in-frame ones; the method was immunoSEQ multiplex PCR. This sample has more than 25,000 clones, with roughly 84% found just once. V shed 7 bases, J shed 6 bases, and the junction held 13 bases outside the gene matches. Germline CDR1 is LNHDA and CDR2 is SQIVND (reference sequence). The CDR3 extends over 17 amino acids. As concerns this clone: Its antigen remains unknown.

The chain employs TRBV19 and TRBJ2-2; the match to TRBD1 covers 11 bases. The sample here was unsorted PBMCs, taken 2 years after starting antiretroviral therapy. The receptor was derived from a man aged 50 or older with HIV. This CDR3 reads CASTLAGTGGLSGELFF. In nucleotides, the CDR3 is TGTGCCAGTACCTTAGCCGGGACAGGGGGTCTTTCCGGGGAGCTGTTTTTT.